The 31 T cell receptor beta chains below were found in one sample sequenced in a study of blood T cell repertoires in COVID-19. Using immunoSEQ multiplex PCR, the repertoire was profiled, and TCRdb retains in-frame clones only, with some absent. This table holds approximately 290,000 clones, around 85% found once. Specimen: peripheral blood. These receptors all come from a human donor with COVID-19, enrolled during active disease. The donor label of this sample is uncertain.

V and J are TRBV4-1 and TRBJ1-5; 7 positions agree with TRBD1. CDR1 and CDR2 (germline): MGHRA, YSYEKL. The CDR3 contains 16 residues. The V segment lost 0 bases and the J segment 7 bases; nucleotides outside the gene matches: 9. The CDR3 nucleotides are TGCGCCAGCAGCCAAGACCCGGGACAGATAGGACAGCCCCAGCATTTT. Its protein is CASSQDPGQIGQPQHF.

This CDR3 is CASRGRGTDTQYF. The CDR3 bases are TGTGCCAGTCGAGGTCGGGGCACAGATACGCAGTATTTT. The genes are TRBV19 and TRBJ2-3; D remains unclear. Per germline, CDR1 LNHDA and CDR2 SQIVND (reference sequence). This CDR3 contains 13 residues. Trimming removed 8 bases from V and 1 base from J, with 10 bases in between. The whole variable domain, filled in from reference TRBV19 and TRBJ2-3, reads DGGITQSPKYLFRKEGQNVTLSCEQNLNHDAMYWYRQDPGQGLRLIYYSQIVNDFQKGDIAEGYSVSREKKESFPLTVTSAQKNPTAFYLCASRGRGTDTQYFGPGTRLTVL.

This chain links TRBV30 with TRBJ2-1, with D possibly being TRBD2 (6 bases). This CDR3 is built from 14 residues. Germline V CDR1 and CDR2: GTSNPN, SVGIG (reference sequence). V was shortened by 1 base and J by 5 bases, with 12 bases between the two germline ends. CDR3 in DNA: TGTGCCTGGAGTGCGGGACTTGGGGACAATGAGCAGTTCTTC. It codes for CAWSAGLGDNEQFF.

This chain uses TRBV5-1 with TRBJ1-1; the match to TRBD1 covers 7 bases. With 2 bases clipped from V and 1 base from J, the junction kept 5 bases outside the gene matches. Germline CDR1 and CDR2: SGHRS and YFSETQ. This CDR3 spans 15 amino acids. The CDR3 protein is CASSLLDRENTEAFF. CDR3 bases: TGCGCCAGCAGCTTACTCGACAGGGAGAACACTGAAGCTTTCTTT.

The chain employs TRBV28 and TRBJ1-3; TRBD1 aligns across 7 bases. The J segment lost 0 bases and the V segment lost 6 bases, leaving 11 bases of the junction unmatched. The CDR3 is made up of 17 amino acids. Germline CDR1 and CDR2: MDHEN and SYDVKM. The DNA of the CDR3 is TGTGCCAGCAGCCCGACAGGGAATCCGAACTCTGGAAACACCATATATTTT. This encodes CASSPTGNPNSGNTIYF.

The J gene is TRBJ1-6, the V gene TRBV7-8, with D maybe TRBD1 (6 bases). This CDR3 comprises 15 residues. V shed 5 bases and J shed 8 bases, with 16 bases lying between them. CDR1 is SGHVS, CDR2 FQNEAQ, per germline. DNA for the CDR3: TGTGCCAGCAGCACCCGGGACATCTTATATTCACCCCTCCACTTT. Residues: CASSTRDILYSPLHF.

The rearrangement joins TRBV28 to TRBJ2-7, with a weak D call TRBD1 (6 bases). Trimming cost V 5 bases and J 3 bases, with 17 bases left between them. Germline V gene lookup returns CDR1 MDHEN and CDR2 SYDVKM. This CDR3 region has 15 residues. The CDR3, as DNA: TGTGCCAGCAGTAGCCAGGGGACCTCAGGCTACGAGCAGTACTTC. This gives the protein CASSSQGTSGYEQYF.

The V call is TRBV28, the J call TRBJ2-5; TRBD1 aligns across 8 bases. The CDR3 is 13 amino acids. Trimming took 3 bases from V and 3 from J; bases not matched to a gene: 0. Germline V gene sequence: CDR1 MDHEN, CDR2 SYDVKM. The CDR3 loop is CASSLDREETQYF. The CDR3 DNA is TGTGCCAGCAGTTTGGACAGGGAAGAGACCCAGTACTTC.

The V gene is TRBV7-9, the J gene TRBJ2-5; 8 bases align to TRBD1. Germline V lookup: CDR1 SEHNR, CDR2 FQNEAQ (reference sequence). With V trimmed by 3 bases and J by 5 bases, 11 bases remained unmatched. This CDR3 has 16 amino acids. The CDR3 loop reads CASSFFRGQFAETQYF. CDR3 bases: TGTGCCAGCAGCTTTTTCAGGGGGCAGTTTGCGGAGACCCAGTACTTC.

This clone has a handful of counts. Here the CDR3 reads CAISESSGSYEQYF. In DNA, the CDR3 is TGTGCCATCAGTGAGTCGTCAGGGTCCTACGAGCAGTACTTC. The chain couples TRBV10-3 to TRBJ2-7; D might be TRBD1 (5 bases). This CDR3 is built from 14 residues. The V gene lost 0 bases and the J gene lost 1 base, with 7 bases spanning the gap. CDR1 ENHRY and CDR2 SYGVKD come from the germline V gene.

The V call is TRBV6-5, the J call TRBJ1-4, with 7 bases that match TRBD1. The V segment lost 6 bases and the J segment 0 bases; nucleotides outside the gene matches: 1. Germline lookup yields CDR1 MNHEY and CDR2 SVGAGI. The CDR3 totals 14 residues. CDR3 DNA sequence: TGTGCCAGCAGCCAGGGGGCAACTAATGAAAAACTGTTTTTT. It yields the protein CASSQGATNEKLFF.

The chain uses TRBV13 and TRBJ2-3; 8 bases map to TRBD1. The length of the CDR3 is 16 residues. Trimming at V came to 4 bases and at J to 3 bases, leaving 9 bases not matched to a gene. In germline, CDR1 is PRHDT, CDR2 FYEKMQ (reference sequence). In DNA, the CDR3 is TGTGCCAGCAGCTCAGCCGGACAGGGAATAACAGATACGCAGTATTTT. Its translation is CASSSAGQGITDTQYF.

V gene TRBV19 combines with J gene TRBJ2-6; TRBD1 aligns across 10 bases. The V gene's germline CDR1 is LNHDA and CDR2 SQIVND (reference sequence). After removal of 0 bases from V and 2 bases from J, the junction contained 4 bases not matched to a gene. The CDR3 has 18 amino acids. The CDR3 coding sequence is TGTGCCAGTAGTATAGAGGGGGACAGGGGCACTGGGGCCAACGTCCTGACTTTC. Encoded protein: CASSIEGDRGTGANVLTF. The entire variable domain, with the rest obtained from reference TRBV19 and TRBJ2-6, is as follows: DGGITQSPKYLFRKEGQNVTLSCEQNLNHDAMYWYRQDPGQGLRLIYYSQIVNDFQKGDIAEGYSVSREKKESFPLTVTSAQKNPTAFYLCASSIEGDRGTGANVLTFGAGSRLTVL.

The chain is built from TRBV19 and TRBJ2-5; D is perhaps TRBD2 (6 bases). Trimming removed 8 bases at V and 4 bases at J, with 14 bases between. The length of the CDR3 is 13 residues. Per germline, CDR1 LNHDA and CDR2 SQIVND (reference sequence). The CDR3, as DNA: TGTGCCAGTCAGAAGATGGGAGGAGAGACCCAGTACTTC. This translates into CASQKMGGETQYF.

The chain is built from TRBV28 and TRBJ2-7; D is unresolved. Per germline, CDR1 MDHEN and CDR2 SYDVKM. With 7 bases removed from V and 2 bases from J, the gap between germline ends came to 12 bases. The CDR3 totals 13 residues. CDR3 loop: CASMATPTYEQYF. CDR3 DNA: TGTGCCAGCATGGCGACACCTACCTACGAGCAGTACTTC.

The chain combines TRBV30 with TRBJ2-1; weak D call: TRBD1 (5 bases). The CDR3 runs to 12 residues. The germline V gene has CDR1 GTSNPN and CDR2 SVGIG (reference sequence). Trimming removed 3 bases at V and 14 bases at J, with 17 bases between. This CDR3 is CAWRHPAGKEFF. For the CDR3, the DNA is TGTGCCTGGAGGCACCCGGCAGGGAAAGAGTTCTTC.

The V and J genes are TRBV25-1 and TRBJ2-3, with D possibly being TRBD2 (6 bases). Germline V gene sequence: CDR1 MGHDK, CDR2 SYGVNS. With 2 bases removed from V and 6 bases from J, the gap between germline ends came to 15 bases. The length of the CDR3 is 15 residues. The CDR3 protein is CASSERAGPVDTQYF. CDR3 nucleotides: TGTGCCAGCAGTGAACGGGCGGGGCCCGTGGATACGCAGTATTTT.

The chain is built from TRBV11-2 and TRBJ1-6; TRBD1 aligns across 10 bases. Trimming removed 3 bases from V and 13 bases from J; junction bases left unmatched: 9. CDR1 and CDR2 (germline): SGHAT, FQNNGV. This CDR3 is built from 15 residues. DNA for the CDR3: TGTGCCAGCAGCTTTGGGGGGGACAGGGGTCTCCCCCTCCACTTT. Translating gives CASSFGGDRGLPLHF. Drawing the rest from reference TRBV11-2 and TRBJ1-6, the complete variable domain is EAGVAQSPRYKIIEKRQSVAFWCNPISGHATLYWYQQILGQGPKLLIQFQNNGVVDDSQLPKDRFSAERLKGVDSTLKIQPAKLEDSAVYLCASSFGGDRGLPLHFGNGTRLTVT.

The rearrangement links TRBV19 to TRBJ1-4; possible D gene TRBD1, 6 bases. Germline values: CDR1 LNHDA, CDR2 SQIVND (reference sequence). The CDR3 contains 15 residues. V was clipped by 4 bases and J by 1 base, with 10 bases between them. In nucleotides, the CDR3 is TGTGCCAGTAGTAACCACAGGGAAACTAATGAAAAACTGTTTTTT. Its protein is CASSNHRETNEKLFF.

The table lists this clone with a count of one. The chain is built from TRBV29-1 and TRBJ2-2, with 7 nucleotides matching TRBD2. Trimming at V came to 1 base and at J to 4 bases, leaving 6 bases not matched to a gene. The CDR3 consists of 15 residues. The germline CDR1 and CDR2 sequences are SQVTM and ANQGSEA. CDR3: CSVEAAGRGTGELFF. CDR3 in DNA: TGCAGCGTTGAAGCAGCGGGGCGCGGCACCGGGGAGCTGTTTTTT.

The V call is TRBV30, the J call TRBJ2-7; D is possibly TRBD2 (5 bases). V lost 5 bases, J lost 0 bases, and 11 bases lay in between. Germline lookup yields CDR1 GTSNPN and CDR2 SVGIG (reference sequence). This CDR3 comprises 13 residues. CDR3 DNA: TGTGCCTGGGCCCGGGGTAGCTCCTACGAGCAGTACTTC. Translation gives CAWARGSSYEQYF.

V usage is TRBV28 and J usage is TRBJ1-1, with D possibly matching TRBD1 (5 bases). The CDR3 runs 16 residues. The germline V gene encodes CDR1 MDHEN and CDR2 SYDVKM. V lost 1 base and J 1 base, leaving 13 bases between the germline ends. The chain's CDR3 is CASSLLSRVRNTEAFF. In nucleotides, the CDR3 is TGTGCCAGCAGTTTATTGTCCAGGGTGAGGAACACTGAAGCTTTCTTT.

The chain links TRBV4-1 to TRBJ1-4; D is uncertain. Germline lookup yields CDR1 MGHRA and CDR2 YSYEKL. The V end was cut by 2 bases, the J end by 8 bases, with 18 bases between. The CDR3 totals 16 residues. This CDR3 is CASSQPHSPLKEKLFF. The CDR3 DNA is TGCGCCAGCAGCCAACCCCACAGTCCCCTTAAGGAAAAACTGTTTTTT.

The chain carries TRBV10-3 and TRBJ1-1; 9 bases agree with TRBD1. J gave up 3 bases and V 7 bases, and 3 bases lay outside the gene matches. Germline CDR1 ENHRY, CDR2 SYGVKD. The CDR3 consists of 13 residues. The CDR3 nucleotides are TGTGCCATCAAGAGGACAGGGGACACTGAAGCTTTCTTT. Protein product: CAIKRTGDTEAFF.

This chain connects TRBV6-4 to TRBJ1-5, with D possibly being TRBD1 (5 bases). Germline V gene sequence: CDR1 MRHNA, CDR2 SNTAGT. Trimming left V 5 bases short and J 7 bases short, with 12 bases between. The CDR3 spans 13 residues. The CDR3 bases are TGTGCCAGCAGTCCCGACAGTGACCAGCCCCAGCATTTT. It is translated as CASSPDSDQPQHF.

The V call is TRBV7-9, the J call TRBJ2-7; 8 nucleotides line up with TRBD1. Trimming cost V 3 bases and J 3 bases; bases outside gene matches: 7. Germline CDR1 and CDR2: SEHNR and FQNEAQ (reference sequence). The length of the CDR3 is 15 residues. CDR3 DNA sequence: TGTGCCAGCAGCTTGGGACAGGCCCTTAGCTACGAGCAGTACTTC. Its translation is CASSLGQALSYEQYF.

The rearrangement uses TRBV5-1 and TRBJ2-2; 7 bases are shared with TRBD2. The CDR3 contains 15 residues. Germline trimming cut 3 bases from V and 6 bases from J; bases unmatched to any gene: 8. In germline, CDR1 is SGHRS, CDR2 YFSETQ. CDR3 amino acids: CASSSRTSSPGELFF. In DNA, the CDR3 is TGCGCCAGCAGCTCGAGGACTAGTAGCCCCGGGGAGCTGTTTTTT. The full variable domain, rest sourced from reference TRBV5-1 and TRBJ2-2, is KAGVTQTPRYLIKTRGQQVTLSCSPISGHRSVSWYQQTPGQGLQFLFEYFSETQRNKGNFPGRFSGRQFSNSRSEMNVSTLELGDSALYLCASSSRTSSPGELFFGEGSRLTVL.

CDR3 coding DNA: TGCGCCAGCAGCGGGATACAGGGTAGGAACACTGAAGCTTTCTTT. Amino acids: CASSGIQGRNTEAFF. This chain uses TRBV5-1 with TRBJ1-1; TRBD1 is a possible D gene (6 bases). Trimming took off 4 bases at V and 1 base at J, with 14 bases between the two ends. Germline CDR1 reads SGHRS; CDR2 reads YFSETQ. The CDR3 covers 15 residues. The full variable domain, its missing parts supplied by reference TRBV5-1 and TRBJ1-1, is KAGVTQTPRYLIKTRGQQVTLSCSPISGHRSVSWYQQTPGQGLQFLFEYFSETQRNKGNFPGRFSGRQFSNSRSEMNVSTLELGDSALYLCASSGIQGRNTEAFFGQGTRLTVV.

The chain links TRBV7-9 to TRBJ1-3, with 8 nucleotides matching TRBD1. This CDR3 contains 14 residues. Per the germline V gene, CDR1 is SEHNR and CDR2 is FQNEAQ (reference sequence). The V and J ends lost 2 bases and 7 bases, in that order; junction bases with no gene match: 4. The CDR3 sequence is CASSLQGAWNTIYF. Here the CDR3 DNA reads TGTGCCAGCAGCTTACAGGGGGCTTGGAACACCATATATTTT.

The gene calls are TRBV5-8 and TRBJ1-5; D is unresolved. Trimming shortened V by 2 bases and J by 6 bases, and 15 bases separated the two germline ends. The length of the CDR3 is 15 residues. Germline CDR1 SGHTS, CDR2 YDEGEE. CDR3 coding DNA: TGTGCCAGCAGCTTTAACCCCCGCGGTAGTCAGCCCCAGCATTTT. Translated: CASSFNPRGSQPQHF.

The genes are TRBV29-1 and TRBJ1-2; TRBD1 aligns across 8 bases. Trimming cost V 5 bases and J 6 bases; bases outside gene matches: 5. This CDR3 spans 12 amino acids. The germline V gene encodes CDR1 SQVTM and CDR2 ANQGSEA. The CDR3 protein is CSVTQGGDGYTF. DNA for the CDR3: TGCAGCGTTACACAGGGGGGGGATGGCTACACCTTC.